A single sample is the source of the 28 T cell receptor beta chains below, sequenced in a study of shared clonotypes between healthy human individuals. Profiled with immunoSEQ multiplex PCR; TCRdb holds only in-frame clones, not every one. The data show about 2 million clones, roughly 94% seen once. Sequencing input: naive CD4+ T cells sorted from blood. This sample's subset: CD45RA+ positively selected. The receptors originated from a man between 18 and 29 years old in good health.

The rearrangement links TRBV18 to TRBJ1-2, with a tentative D call TRBD1 (5 bases). This CDR3 region has 13 residues. Germline V lookup: CDR1 KGHSH, CDR2 LQKENI. V lost 4 bases to trimming and J lost 7 bases, with 13 bases between them. DNA of the CDR3: TGTGCCAGCTCACAAACCGGACAAGTTGGCTACACCTTC. Protein product: CASSQTGQVGYTF.

The chain links TRBV11-2 to TRBJ2-5; D gene ambiguous. In germline, CDR1 is SGHAT, CDR2 FQNNGV. Trimming removed 1 base at V and 1 base at J, with 10 bases between. This CDR3 is 15 amino acids long. The CDR3 loop reads CASSLGFSSQETQYF. CDR3 bases: TGTGCCAGCAGCTTAGGGTTCTCGAGCCAAGAGACCCAGTACTTC.

V is TRBV18 and J is TRBJ2-3; TRBD2 matches 13 bases. Germline CDR1 and CDR2: KGHSH and LQKENI. Trimming removed 1 base from V and 3 bases from J; junction bases left unmatched: 1. This CDR3 region has 16 residues. CDR3 DNA sequence: TGTGCCAGCTCACCACAGGGACTAGCGGGAACAGATACGCAGTATTTT. Residues: CASSPQGLAGTDTQYF.

This chain uses TRBV2 with TRBJ1-1; D gene unclear. The CDR3 extends over 15 amino acids. The V gene lost 4 bases and the J gene lost 1 base, with 13 bases spanning the gap. Per the germline V gene, CDR1 is SNHLY and CDR2 is FYNNEI. The CDR3 sequence is CASSGRGGWNTEAFF. The DNA of the CDR3 is TGTGCCAGCAGTGGTCGTGGAGGGTGGAACACTGAAGCTTTCTTT.

The J gene is TRBJ1-2, the V gene TRBV27; no clear D. The V end lost 5 bases, the J end lost 0 bases, and 10 bases lay between the germline ends. This CDR3 has 14 amino acids. Germline-derived CDR1 and CDR2 are MNHEY and SMNVEV (reference sequence). As DNA, the CDR3 is TGTGCCAGCAGTCAAAGGCCGCCTAACTATGGCTACACCTTC. Amino acid sequence: CASSQRPPNYGYTF.

J is TRBJ1-2 and V is TRBV4-1; 11 positions match TRBD1. V was pared by 4 bases and J by 7 bases, with 8 bases of the junction left unmatched. Germline values: CDR1 MGHRA, CDR2 YSYEKL. CDR3 length: 15 amino acids. The CDR3 DNA reads as TGCGCCAGCAGCCCCGGGACAGGGGGGGATCGTGGCTACACCTTC. Amino acids: CASSPGTGGDRGYTF.

In the case of this clone: The sample has other DNA sequences that encode this CDR3 too. This rearrangement joins TRBV2 to TRBJ1-2; TRBD1 aligns across 9 bases. With V trimmed by 0 bases and J by 7 bases, 6 bases remained unmatched. CDR3 length: 15 residues. Germline CDR1 and CDR2: SNHLY and FYNNEI. CDR3 protein: CASSEAGTGGGGYTF. For the CDR3, the DNA is TGTGCCAGCAGTGAAGCGGGTACAGGGGGCGGTGGCTACACCTTC.

This chain links TRBV10-1 with TRBJ2-7, with 8 positions matching TRBD1. Germline V gene sequence: CDR1 WNHNN, CDR2 SYGVQD (reference sequence). The CDR3 has 15 residues. V was clipped by 2 bases and J by 2 bases; unmatched bases: 5. This chain's CDR3 is CASSEARTGTYEQYF. CDR3 sequence (DNA): TGCGCCAGCAGTGAGGCTAGGACAGGGACCTACGAGCAGTACTTC.

This chain links TRBV6-1 with TRBJ1-6; D possibly corresponds to TRBD1 (6 bases). The CDR3 contains 15 residues. Looked up from germline, CDR1 is MNHNS and CDR2 is SASEGT. The V and J ends lost 4 bases and 7 bases respectively, with 14 bases between them. The CDR3 nucleotides read TGTGCCAGCAGTGTCCTGAGGGGGAAGAATTCACCCCTCCACTTT. This sequence encodes CASSVLRGKNSPLHF.

This sequence joins TRBV7-3 and TRBJ2-2; D is undetermined. CDR1 and CDR2 from the germline V gene are SGHTA and FQGTGA. This CDR3 comprises 14 residues. The V end lost 3 bases, the J end lost 0 bases, and 5 bases lay between the germline ends. CDR3 nucleotides: TGTGCCAGCAGCTTCGAGACGAACACCGGGGAGCTGTTTTTT. Translating gives CASSFETNTGELFF. The whole variable domain, remainder taken from reference TRBV7-3 and TRBJ2-2, is GAGVSQTPSNKVTEKGKYVELRCDPISGHTALYWYRQSLGQGPEFLIYFQGTGAADDSGLPNDRFFAVRPEGSVSTLKIQRTERGDSAVYLCASSFETNTGELFFGEGSRLTVL.

Regarding this clone: The same CDR3 is also encoded by other DNA sequences in this sample. The rearrangement uses TRBV29-1 and TRBJ1-1, with TRBD1 identical over 8 bases. Germline values: CDR1 SQVTM, CDR2 ANQGSEA. This CDR3 has 13 amino acids. The junction had 3 bases not matched to a gene; V was cut back by 5 bases and J by 1 base. The CDR3 bases are TGCAGCGTTTGGACAGGGAAGAACACTGAAGCTTTCTTT. Its translation is CSVWTGKNTEAFF.

The genes are TRBV9 and TRBJ2-7, with D possibly being TRBD1 or TRBD2 (5 bases each). Germline assignment: CDR1 SGDLS and CDR2 YYNGEE. V was clipped by 2 bases and J by 2 bases, with 8 bases between them. The CDR3 spans 13 residues. CDR3 sequence: CASSVGEAYEQYF. The CDR3 DNA reads TGTGCCAGCAGCGTGGGGGAAGCCTACGAGCAGTACTTC.

This clone appeared once. As DNA, the CDR3 is TGTGCCATCAGTGAGGGCGCTGGAAACACCATATATTTT. Amino acid sequence: CAISEGAGNTIYF. The chain has TRBV10-3 and TRBJ1-3; D is unclear. V dropped 2 bases and J dropped 2 bases, with 4 bases sitting between them. This CDR3 is built from 13 residues. Germline V gene sequence: CDR1 ENHRY, CDR2 SYGVKD.

This chain connects TRBV2 to TRBJ2-5; D is unclear. Germline-derived CDR1 and CDR2 are SNHLY and FYNNEI. The CDR3 contains 14 residues. V lost 5 bases, J lost 3 bases, and 13 bases lay in between. CDR3 in amino acids: CASSLRTTKETQYF. In nucleotides, the CDR3 is TGTGCCAGCAGTCTTAGAACTACAAAAGAGACCCAGTACTTC.

The gene calls are TRBV4-3 and TRBJ2-1, with TRBD2 matching over 7 bases. Germline V lookup: CDR1 LGHNA, CDR2 YSLEER. The CDR3 extends over 18 amino acids. Trimming cost V 0 bases and J 2 bases; bases outside gene matches: 10. This CDR3 is CASSQDPNLAVPYNEQFF. The CDR3, as DNA: TGCGCCAGCAGCCAAGATCCAAACCTAGCGGTCCCCTACAATGAGCAGTTCTTC.

CDR3 coding DNA: TGTGCCAGCTCAGCCTCAGCGGGAGTGGATACGCAGTATTTT. Protein sequence: CASSASAGVDTQYF. The J gene is TRBJ2-3, the V gene TRBV18; 8 nucleotides match TRBD2. Germline lookup yields CDR1 KGHSH and CDR2 LQKENI. The CDR3 sequence is 14 residues long. The V segment lost 5 bases and the J segment 6 bases; nucleotides outside the gene matches: 7. The full variable domain, its missing parts supplied by reference TRBV18 and TRBJ2-3, is NAGVMQNPRHLVRRRGQEARLRCSPMKGHSHVYWYRQLPEEGLKFMVYLQKENIIDESGMPKERFSAEFPKEGPSILRIQQVVRGDSAAYFCASSASAGVDTQYFGPGTRLTVL.

The rearrangement links TRBV6-4 to TRBJ2-3; D call uncertain. This CDR3 has 14 amino acids. Germline CDR1 and CDR2: MRHNA and SNTAGT. Trimming stripped 10 bases from V and 5 bases from J, with 19 bases between. The CDR3 region is CAKSETPHKDTQYF. CDR3 nucleotide sequence: TGTGCCAAATCGGAGACCCCCCACAAAGATACGCAGTATTTT.

The chain links TRBV1 to TRBJ2-7; the tabulated D call, TRBD2, remains unverified against the DNA. TRBV1 is assigned pseudogene status. The CDR3 totals 15 residues. CDR3 DNA sequence: TGCACCAGCAGCCCCCTGTCTGGGGGGATTGACGAGCAGTACTTC. It yields the protein CTSSPLSGGIDEQYF.

The chain couples TRBV7-2 to TRBJ1-1; 7 positions agree with TRBD1. Germline trimming cut 4 bases from V and 2 bases from J; bases unmatched to any gene: 7. The CDR3 contains 15 residues. CDR1 is SGHTA and CDR2 is FQGNSA in the germline V gene. Here the CDR3 reads CASSYWTGYNTEAFF. CDR3 sequence (DNA): TGTGCCAGCAGCTACTGGACAGGATATAACACTGAAGCTTTCTTT.

This chain uses TRBV6-5 with TRBJ2-2, with unresolved D. From germline, CDR1 is MNHEY and CDR2 SVGAGI. The CDR3 runs 14 residues. V lost 5 bases and J 4 bases, leaving 11 bases between the germline ends. As DNA, the CDR3 is TGTGCCAGCAGTCTTGCCCTTGGCACCGGGGAGCTGTTTTTT. It is translated as CASSLALGTGELFF.

The V and J genes are TRBV5-1 and TRBJ2-1; TRBD2 might be the D (5 bases). Trimming stripped 1 base from V and 8 bases from J, with 16 bases between. Germline lookup yields CDR1 SGHRS and CDR2 YFSETQ. This CDR3 is built from 15 residues. The CDR3 DNA sequence: TGCGCCAGCAGCTTGAGTCGGGAAAGAAGAGATGAGCAGTTCTTC. This gives the protein CASSLSRERRDEQFF.

This clone was observed a single time. The chain links TRBV1 to TRBJ2-7; the tabulated D call, TRBD2, remains unverified against the DNA. TRBV1 is termed a pseudogene. The CDR3 runs 16 residues. The CDR3 protein is CTSSQERAGGPHEQYF. CDR3 bases: TGCACCAGCAGCCAAGAGCGAGCGGGAGGGCCCCACGAGCAGTACTTC.

The chain carries TRBV5-1 and TRBJ2-5, with TRBD1 matching 10 bases. This CDR3 has 20 residues. The germline V gene has CDR1 SGHRS and CDR2 YFSETQ. The V gene end was trimmed by 0 bases and the J gene end by 0 bases; junction bases not matched to a gene: 14. CDR3 coding DNA: TGCGCCAGCAGCTTGGCCCCCTCCCGGGACAGGGGCACGTACCAAGAGACCCAGTACTTC. It yields the protein CASSLAPSRDRGTYQETQYF.

This chain uses TRBV6-1 with TRBJ1-2, with TRBD1 matching 7 bases. The CDR3 is 14 amino acids. V was clipped by 6 bases and J by 3 bases; unmatched bases: 7. The germline V gene encodes CDR1 MNHNS and CDR2 SASEGT. CDR3 bases: TGTGCCAGCAGAGCGAGACAGGGAGACTATGGCTACACCTTC. This sequence encodes CASRARQGDYGYTF.

CDR3 region: CASRPGGRGYYGYTF. CDR3 bases: TGTGCCAGCAGGCCCGGGGGCAGGGGGTACTATGGCTACACCTTC. The V and J genes are TRBV14 and TRBJ1-2; 7 nucleotides match TRBD1. The V gene end was trimmed by 6 bases and the J gene end by 3 bases; junction bases not matched to a gene: 10. The length of the CDR3 is 15 residues. Germline CDR1 and CDR2: SGHDN and FVKESK.

The V gene is TRBV6-5, the J gene TRBJ2-4; TRBD2 might be the D (6 bases). V was pared by 2 bases and J by 7 bases, with 12 bases between. The CDR3 covers 14 residues. CDR1 MNHEY and CDR2 SVGAGI come from the germline V gene. The CDR3 is CASSYVAGRNIQYF. The CDR3 nucleotides read TGTGCCAGCAGTTACGTTGCGGGACGGAACATTCAGTACTTC.

Points on this clone: This specimen includes other DNA sequences encoding the same CDR3. CDR3 in DNA: TGTGCCAGCAGCTTAGGGACTGCTGGAAACACCATATATTTT. Protein product: CASSLGTAGNTIYF. This chain connects TRBV7-9 to TRBJ1-3, with unresolved D. This CDR3 contains 14 residues. The V end lost 1 base, the J end lost 2 bases, and 6 bases lay between the germline ends. Germline values: CDR1 SEHNR, CDR2 FQNEAQ (reference sequence).

The rearrangement links TRBV21-1 to TRBJ1-2; the DNA was not used to check the table's D call, TRBD1. TRBV21-1 is a pseudogene locus. This CDR3 comprises 15 residues. The CDR3, as DNA: TGCGGGACCGGGACAGGGGATCTCTACTGGGGTGGCTACACCTTC. As protein: CGTGTGDLYWGGYTF.